This entry is about one T cell receptor (beta chain). As yet, its antigen is unknown. The CDR3 runs 15 residues. Looked up from germline, CDR1 is SQVTM and CDR2 is ANQGSEA. The junction had 8 bases not matched to a gene; V was cut back by 3 bases and J by 2 bases. The entry originates in a study of spatial heterogeneity in lung cancer. Overall study: Beta-chain sequences were consistently detected more often than alpha-chain sequences.

Study-wide results and limits: For expanded intratumoral alpha and beta TCRs, counts tracked tumor mutation counts. Counts of ubiquitous and regional expanded TCRs tracked ubiquitous and regional nonsynonymous mutations, respectively. Estimated TCR-seq coverage of tumor T cells was only about 7% for alpha chains. For beta chains, the corresponding estimate was 13% to 15%.

The time point here: sample taken at primary tumor resection. Each CDR3 protein is one row after TCRdb ran MiXCR on the 5' RACE reads. The table includes 9,400 or so distinct CDR3 sequences, 8.7% detected once. The chain combines TRBV29-1 with TRBJ2-5; 8 nucleotides match TRBD1. The sequence was collected from a female donor with early-stage non-small cell lung cancer. Sequencing used lung tumor tissue, obtained at surgery. CDR3 in amino acids: CSVDPRGLVQETQYF. The CDR3 bases are TGCAGCGTTGACCCCAGGGGGCTAGTTCAAGAGACCCAGTACTTC.